This T cell receptor beta chain derives from a study of OX40 agonist ivuxolimab in advanced cancers. Using immunoSEQ multiplex PCR, the repertoire was profiled, and TCRdb retains in-frame clones only, with some absent. The sample records approximately 48,000 clones, over 75% being singletons. CDR3 size: 15 residues. Trimming took off 0 bases at V and 4 bases at J, with 11 bases between the two ends. The germline V gene encodes CDR1 SGHRS and CDR2 YFSETQ. Material: CD4+ or CD8+ T cells sorted from blood, obtained in a trial of the OX40 agonist ivuxolimab. The chain couples TRBV5-1 to TRBJ2-1; perhaps TRBD1 as D (6 bases). The sequence was obtained from an adult with an advanced solid tumor such as melanoma, head and neck, liver or kidney cancer. CDR3 bases: TGCGCCAGCAGCTTGGAAGGGACACCTTACAATGAGCAGTTCTTC. Protein sequence: CASSLEGTPYNEQFF.